This T cell receptor beta chain was captured by sequencing in a study of shared clonotypes between healthy human individuals. Profiling relied on immunoSEQ multiplex PCR, and the TCRdb table lists in-frame clones only, not all of them. Seen here are about 2.1 million clones, 93% observed once, and the top ten hold 1.5% to 2%. The length of the CDR3 is 14 residues. Germline assignment: CDR1 MNHEY and CDR2 SMNVEV (reference sequence). The V and J ends lost 4 bases and 5 bases, in that order; junction bases with no gene match: 7. As regards this clone: Its antigen is unidentified.

The naive CD8 population came from CD45RO-negative cells selected for CCR7, without terminally differentiated effector memory CD45RA+ cells. Donors comprised only Caucasian adults living in Nashville, Tennessee. Whole-study results and caveats: In a handful of donors, around 5% of naive CD4 clonotypes appeared in common.

The source of this sequence is a man younger than 35 in good health. Some clones in this sample may be carry-over from other donors' samples. This rearrangement joins TRBV27 to TRBJ2-7; TRBD2 matches at 8 bases. Material for sequencing was naive CD8+ T cells from PBMCs. As DNA, the CDR3 is TGTGCCAGCAGTTGGACCAGCGGGGGAAACGAGCAGTACTTC. Its translation is CASSWTSGGNEQYF.